There are a few counts of the clone carrying this T cell receptor (beta chain). Its antigen is unknown. A read error may account for a junction end that differs from germline. Newly diagnosed hyperthyroidism patients aged 18 to 65 years had disease lasting under 2 months. Used for diagnoses were clinical symptoms, serum thyroxine and TRAb, thyroid ultrasound and orbital computed tomography. Progressors' blood was drawn at hyperthyroidism diagnosis, before ophthalmopathy symptoms. RNA transcripts were the template for amplifying TCR beta CDR3 regions. First-round RT-PCR targeting the TCR CDR3 was performed with the HTBI primer set. TCRdb re-derived calls from the multiplex PCR reads in MiXCR, one entry per CDR3 protein. The sample consists of 380,000 or so distinct CDR3 sequences, roughly 13% of them appearing once. This CDR3 is 15 amino acids long. Germline-derived CDR1 and CDR2 are MNHEY and SVGEGT.

These data belong to a study of T cells in Graves' hyperthyroidism and ophthalmopathy. General study points: Blood also held most thyroid clonotypes expanded beyond 0.001.

The TCR originated in a man younger than 40 with Graves' hyperthyroidism that later progressed to Graves' ophthalmopathy. The genes are TRBV6-2 or TRBV6-3 and TRBJ1-1, with D possibly matching TRBD1 (5 bases). Material for sequencing was blood. The CDR3 sequence is CASIPNGGLITEASF. CDR3 in DNA: TGTGCCAGCATCCCTAACGGGGGACTTATCACTGAAGCTTCCTTT.